A selection of T cell receptor beta chains follows, all from one sample in a study of CD8 T cells in Susac syndrome. TCRdb used MiXCR to reprocess the immunoSEQ multiplex PCR reads, holding one entry per CDR3 protein. The table has 130,000 or so distinct CDR3 sequences, 80% to 85% seen once; the top ten hold roughly 0.53%. The sequenced sample consisted of CD8+ T cells from PBMCs. These TCRs come from a human donor with multiple sclerosis. Each CDR3 is given with its conserved first and last residue. The D gene is left open where the match is weak. Rows may omit the clone size; those that give it use once, few, many or a size class.

J	size	V	D	DNA	CDR3
TRBJ1-3	.	TRBV5-1	.	TGCGCCAGCAGCTTGTTGGCAAATAGGCCTGGAAACACCATATATTTT	CASSLLANRPGNTIYF
TRBJ2-7	.	TRBV2	.	TGTGCCAGCAGTGACGACTCCCCGTCCTACGAGCAGTACTTC	CASSDDSPSYEQYF
TRBJ2-3	.	TRBV7-3	.	TGTGCCAGCAGCTTAGGCGTGCGAGCTAGCACAGATACGCAGTATTTT	CASSLGVRASTDTQYF
TRBJ1-5	.	TRBV7-8	.	TGTGCCAGCAGCCCGGGGCCTAGGCAGCCCAATCAGCCCCAGCATTTT	CASSPGPRQPNQPQHF
TRBJ2-1	.	TRBV19	TRBD1	TGTGCCAGTAGTACCGGGGACAGTCCCTACAATGAGCAGTTCTTC	CASSTGDSPYNEQFF
TRBJ2-2	.	TRBV3-1	.	TGTGCCAGCAGCCATGCCCCAGAAGAGACCGGGGAGCTGTTTTTT	CASSHAPEETGELFF
TRBJ2-1	.	TRBV27	.	TGTGCCAGCAGTTCGACCGGGAGCTACAATGAGCAGTTCTTC	CASSSTGSYNEQFF
TRBJ2-2	.	TRBV20-1	TRBD2	TGCAGTGCCCTAGAGCGGGGGGGGCACACCGGGGAGCTGTTTTTT	CSALERGGHTGELFF
TRBJ2-1	.	TRBV19	.	TGTGCCAGTAGTCCCAGGAACAAAGCTTGGAATGAGCAGTTCTTC	CASSPRNKAWNEQFF
TRBJ2-3	.	TRBV4-1	.	TGCGCCAGCAGCCCCATTGGGCTAGTCACAGATACGCAGTATTTT	CASSPIGLVTDTQYF
TRBJ2-3	.	TRBV28	.	TGTGCCAGCCGGGACACGGGCACAGATACGCAGTATTTT	CASRDTGTDTQYF
TRBJ2-5	.	TRBV20-1	TRBD1	TGCAGTGCCCCGACAGGGCTGAGACAAGAGACCCAGTACTTC	CSAPTGLRQETQYF
TRBJ2-2	.	TRBV19	.	TGTGCCAGTAGTATAGGGACCGCGAACACCGGGGAGCTGTTTTTT	CASSIGTANTGELFF
TRBJ1-4	.	TRBV18	.	TGTGCCAGCTCACCATACCACCCCCAGGTCTTAGGAGAAAAACTGTTTTTT	CASSPYHPQVLGEKLFF
TRBJ2-7	.	TRBV12-3/TRBV12-4	.	TGTGCCAGCAGTCCCGCGAGCTACGAGCAGTACTTC	CASSPASYEQYF
TRBJ1-2	.	TRBV30	.	TGTGCCTGGTTTGAGGATTCTCCTAATGGCTACACCTTC	CAWFEDSPNGYTF
TRBJ1-5	.	TRBV3-1	.	TGTGCCAGCAGCCAAGATCTTCTAGGGGCGGGTCAGCCCCAGCATTTT	CASSQDLLGAGQPQHF
TRBJ2-6	.	TRBV7-2	.	TGTGCCAGCAGTTTCCATGGCCCACCGGGTGGGGCCAACGTCCTGACTTTC	CASSFHGPPGGANVLTF
TRBJ2-1	.	TRBV7-9	TRBD2	TGTGCCAGCAGCCAACCTCAAGATTATAGCGGGAGCAATGAGCAGTTCTTC	CASSQPQDYSGSNEQFF
TRBJ2-1	once	TRBV5-1	TRBD1	TGCGCCAGCAGCCAATTGACAGGGCGGAAAAATGAGCAGTTCTTC	CASSQLTGRKNEQFF
TRBJ1-3	.	TRBV7-8	TRBD1	TGTGCCAGCAGCCCGAGGACAGGGTTTGGAAACACCATATATTTT	CASSPRTGFGNTIYF
TRBJ2-2	.	TRBV6-2/TRBV6-3	.	TGTGCCAGCAGTTACCCAGGGCCCGGGGAGCTGTTTTTT	CASSYPGPGELFF
TRBJ2-2	.	TRBV3-1	.	TGTGCCAGCGGGAACCCGTACGCCGGGGAGCTGTTTTTT	CASGNPYAGELFF
TRBJ2-3	.	TRBV6-1	TRBD2	TGTGCCAGCAGTCTCTCCGGCGGGGGGGCGAAAGATACGCAGTATTTT	CASSLSGGGAKDTQYF
TRBJ2-7	.	TRBV27	.	TGTGCCAGCAGTTCGGGACACATCTACGAGCAGTACTTC	CASSSGHIYEQYF
TRBJ2-1	once	TRBV5-6	.	TGTGCCAGCAGCTCACCAACGAGGGGGATGAATGAGCAGTTCTTC	CASSSPTRGMNEQFF
TRBJ2-3	.	TRBV10-3	.	TGTGCCATCAGTTGGACTACCCCCACAGATACGCAGTATTTT	CAISWTTPTDTQYF
TRBJ2-4	.	TRBV11-1	.	TGTGCCAGCAGCCCGAACCGCCAGGACCCTGTCATTCGCGCCAAAAACATTCAGTACTTC	CASSPNRQDPVIRAKNIQYF
TRBJ1-4	.	TRBV12-3/TRBV12-4	.	TGTGCCAGCAGTTCCGAGACAGTCCTGGGGGATGAAAAACTGTTTTTT	CASSSETVLGDEKLFF
TRBJ2-4	.	TRBV11-2	.	TGTGCCAGCAGCTTCCTTAAGGGACGGGGGCCATCCAAAAACATTCAGTACTTC	CASSFLKGRGPSKNIQYF
TRBJ1-5	.	TRBV27	.	TGTGCCAGCAGTTTGGTCGGGGGCAGCGGCAATCAGCCCCAGCATTTT	CASSLVGGSGNQPQHF
TRBJ1-1	.	TRBV7-9	.	TGTGCCAGCAGCTTGATGAACACTGAAGCTTTCTTT	CASSLMNTEAFF
TRBJ2-2	once	TRBV11-3	.	TGTGCCAGCAGCTCACGGACGGGCCGCGACACCGGGGAGCTGTTTTTT	CASSSRTGRDTGELFF
TRBJ2-1	.	TRBV12-5	.	TGTGCTAGTGGTTATGAGGGGACCAACAATGAGCAGTTCTTC	CASGYEGTNNEQFF
TRBJ2-1	.	TRBV29-1	.	TGCAGCGTTCTCCTTGGCAGCTACAATGAGCAGTTCTTC	CSVLLGSYNEQFF
TRBJ1-1	.	TRBV18	.	TGTGCCAGCTCACCCGTTACCACTGAAGCTTTCTTT	CASSPVTTEAFF
TRBJ2-1	.	TRBV20-1	.	TGCAGGGAGAAAAGGCCCCGTGGGTTGGATGCCTACAATGAGCAGTTCTTC	CREKRPRGLDAYNEQFF
TRBJ2-1	.	TRBV19	TRBD2	TGTGCCAGTAGTACCTCGACTAGCGGGGGGGAATACAATGAGCAGTTCTTC	CASSTSTSGGEYNEQFF
TRBJ2-5	.	TRBV12-3/TRBV12-4	TRBD2	TGTGCCAGCAGCCGGACTAGCGGGGCTAAGAGCACCCAGTACTTC	CASSRTSGAKSTQYF
TRBJ1-1	few	TRBV6-6	.	TGTGCCAGCAGTTATAAGGAGGGGTCTGGTGAAGCTTTCTTT	CASSYKEGSGEAFF
TRBJ2-7	few	TRBV28	.	TGTGCCAGCAGTTTCGGCAGGACCTACGAGCAGTACTTC	CASSFGRTYEQYF
TRBJ2-2	.	TRBV5-1	.	TGCGCCAGCACCCCCCTAGATATACGACTCGCCGGGGAGCTGTTTTTT	CASTPLDIRLAGELFF
TRBJ2-1	few	TRBV7-6	.	TGTGCTAGCAGTCCTGTCCAAGGGGGGTACAATGAGCAGTTCTTC	CASSPVQGGYNEQFF
TRBJ1-1	.	TRBV3-1	.	TGTGCCAGCAGCCAACAAAACACTGAAGCTTTCTTT	CASSQQNTEAFF
TRBJ2-1	.	TRBV3-1	TRBD2	TGTGCCAGCAGCCAAAGGGGACTAGCGGGGGGGCTCTACAATGAGCAGTTCTTC	CASSQRGLAGGLYNEQFF
TRBJ2-7	.	TRBV7-9	TRBD1	TGTGCCAGCAGTTCTGCCCACAACAGGGGAGACGAGCAGTACTTC	CASSSAHNRGDEQYF
TRBJ1-1	.	TRBV19	.	TGTGCCAGTAGTATTGACGGGGAAACTGAAGCTTTCTTT	CASSIDGETEAFF
TRBJ1-1	few	TRBV19	.	TGTGCCAGTAGTTGGAACACTGAAGCTTTCTTT	CASSWNTEAFF
TRBJ2-3	.	TRBV19	.	TGTGCCAGTAGTCCAAGCATAGATACGCAGTATTTT	CASSPSIDTQYF
TRBJ2-7	.	TRBV28	TRBD1	TGTGCCAGCAGTTTATTGGGCAGGGGGTACGAGCAGTACTTC	CASSLLGRGYEQYF
TRBJ2-2	.	TRBV6-4	.	TGTGCCAGCAGTGACCCACACGGGAGTAGTGGACGGACCGGGGAGCTGTTTTTT	CASSDPHGSSGRTGELFF
TRBJ2-2	.	TRBV27	.	TGTGCCAGCAGTTTTCCCGGGACCGGGGAGCTGTTTTTT	CASSFPGTGELFF
TRBJ1-1	once	TRBV6-5	.	TGTGCTAGCGGGGCAGGGCTGGGCACTGAAGCTTTCTTT	CASGAGLGTEAFF
TRBJ1-4	.	TRBV12-5	.	TGTGCTAGTGGTTTGGCTGTTAATGAAAAACTGTTTTTT	CASGLAVNEKLFF
TRBJ1-2	.	TRBV5-6	TRBD1	TGTGCCAGCAGTCGGAAACAGGGGGCGCGAGGCTACACCTTC	CASSRKQGARGYTF
TRBJ2-2	.	TRBV18	.	TGTGCCAGCTCACCACCGCCGGGACTTAACACCGGGGAGCTGTTTTTT	CASSPPPGLNTGELFF
TRBJ2-1	.	TRBV4-3	TRBD1	TGCGCCAGCAGCCAACTAACAGGGGGCCAAAATGAGCAGTTCTTC	CASSQLTGGQNEQFF